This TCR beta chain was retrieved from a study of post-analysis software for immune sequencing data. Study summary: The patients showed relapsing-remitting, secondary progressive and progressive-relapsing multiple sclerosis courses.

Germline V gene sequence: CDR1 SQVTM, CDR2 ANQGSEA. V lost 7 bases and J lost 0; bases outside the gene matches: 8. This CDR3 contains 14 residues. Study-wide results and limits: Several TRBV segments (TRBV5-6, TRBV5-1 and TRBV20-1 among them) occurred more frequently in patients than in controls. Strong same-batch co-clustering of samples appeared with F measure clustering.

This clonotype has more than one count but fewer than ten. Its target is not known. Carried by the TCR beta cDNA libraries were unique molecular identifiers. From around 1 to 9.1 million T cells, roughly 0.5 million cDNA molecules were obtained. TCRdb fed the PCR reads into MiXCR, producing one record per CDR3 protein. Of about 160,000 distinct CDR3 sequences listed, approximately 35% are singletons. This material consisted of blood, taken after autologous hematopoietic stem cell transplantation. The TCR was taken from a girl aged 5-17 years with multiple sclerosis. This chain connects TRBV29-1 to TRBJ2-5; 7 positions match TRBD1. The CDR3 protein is CSAPGQTYQETQYF. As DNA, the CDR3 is TGCAGCGCCCCGGGACAGACGTACCAAGAGACCCAGTACTTC. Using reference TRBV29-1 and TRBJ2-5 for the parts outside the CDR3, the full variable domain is SAVISQKPSRDICQRGTSLTIQCQVDSQVTMMFWYRQQPGQSLTLIATANQGSEATYESGFVIDKFPISRPNLTFSTLTVSNMSPEDSSIYLCSAPGQTYQETQYFGPGTRLLVL.